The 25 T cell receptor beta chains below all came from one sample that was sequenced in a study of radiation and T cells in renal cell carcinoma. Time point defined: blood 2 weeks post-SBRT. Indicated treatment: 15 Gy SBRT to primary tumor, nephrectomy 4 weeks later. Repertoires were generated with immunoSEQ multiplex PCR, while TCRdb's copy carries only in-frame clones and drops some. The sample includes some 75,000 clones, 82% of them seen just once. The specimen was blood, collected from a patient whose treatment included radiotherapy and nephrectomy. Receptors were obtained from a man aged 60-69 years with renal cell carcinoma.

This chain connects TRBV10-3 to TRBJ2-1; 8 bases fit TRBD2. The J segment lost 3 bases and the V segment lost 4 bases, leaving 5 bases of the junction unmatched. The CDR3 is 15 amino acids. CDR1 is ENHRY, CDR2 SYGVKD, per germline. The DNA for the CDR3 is TGTGCCATCAGTGGTTTACTAGCGGACTACAATGAGCAGTTCTTC. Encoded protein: CAISGLLADYNEQFF.

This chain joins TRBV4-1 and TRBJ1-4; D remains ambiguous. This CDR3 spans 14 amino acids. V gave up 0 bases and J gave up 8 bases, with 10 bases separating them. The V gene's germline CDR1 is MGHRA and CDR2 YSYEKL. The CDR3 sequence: CASSQERTAEKLFF. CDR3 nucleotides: TGCGCCAGCAGCCAAGAGCGAACAGCCGAAAAACTGTTTTTT.

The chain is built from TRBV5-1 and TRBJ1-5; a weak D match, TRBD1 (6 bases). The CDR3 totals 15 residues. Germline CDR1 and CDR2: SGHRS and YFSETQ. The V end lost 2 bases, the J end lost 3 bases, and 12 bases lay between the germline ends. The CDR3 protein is CASSFFPGDNQPQHF. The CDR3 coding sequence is TGCGCCAGCAGCTTCTTCCCAGGGGACAATCAGCCCCAGCATTTT.

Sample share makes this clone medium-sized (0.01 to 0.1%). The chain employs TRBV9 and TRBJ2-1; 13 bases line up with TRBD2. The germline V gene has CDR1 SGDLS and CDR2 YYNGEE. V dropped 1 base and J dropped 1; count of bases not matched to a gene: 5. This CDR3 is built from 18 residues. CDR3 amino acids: CASSVFRTSGSSYNEQFF. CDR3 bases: TGTGCCAGCAGCGTATTTAGGACTAGCGGGAGTTCCTACAATGAGCAGTTCTTC.

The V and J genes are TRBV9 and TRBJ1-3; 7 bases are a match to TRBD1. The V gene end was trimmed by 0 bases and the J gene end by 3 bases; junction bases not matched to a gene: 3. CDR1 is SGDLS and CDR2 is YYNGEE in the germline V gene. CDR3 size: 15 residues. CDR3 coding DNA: TGTGCCAGCAGCGTAGCCACAGGGGATGGAAACACCATATATTTT. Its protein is CASSVATGDGNTIYF.

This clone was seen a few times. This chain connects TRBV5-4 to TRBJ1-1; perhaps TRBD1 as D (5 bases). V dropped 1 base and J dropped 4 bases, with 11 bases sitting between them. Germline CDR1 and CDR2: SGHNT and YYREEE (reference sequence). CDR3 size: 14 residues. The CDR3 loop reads CASSLQGVVTEAFF. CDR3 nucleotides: TGTGCCAGCAGCTTGCAGGGAGTCGTCACTGAAGCTTTCTTT.

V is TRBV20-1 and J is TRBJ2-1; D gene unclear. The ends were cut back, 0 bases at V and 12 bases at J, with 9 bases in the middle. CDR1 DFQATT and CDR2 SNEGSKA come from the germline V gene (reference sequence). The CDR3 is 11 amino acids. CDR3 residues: CSARDGLGQFF. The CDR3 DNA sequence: TGCAGTGCTAGAGATGGGTTGGGGCAGTTCTTC.

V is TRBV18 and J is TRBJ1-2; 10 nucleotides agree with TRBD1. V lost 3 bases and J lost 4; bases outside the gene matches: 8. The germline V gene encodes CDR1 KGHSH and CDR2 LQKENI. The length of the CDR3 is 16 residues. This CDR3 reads CASSPRQGADSYGYTF. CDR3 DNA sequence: TGTGCCAGCTCACCGAGACAGGGGGCCGATTCCTATGGCTACACCTTC.

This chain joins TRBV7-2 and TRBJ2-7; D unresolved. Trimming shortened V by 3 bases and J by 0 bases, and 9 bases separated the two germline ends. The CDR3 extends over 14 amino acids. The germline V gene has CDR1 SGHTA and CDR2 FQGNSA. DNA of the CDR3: TGTGCCAGCAGCTTGGGTAGGGACTCCTACGAGCAGTACTTC. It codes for CASSLGRDSYEQYF.

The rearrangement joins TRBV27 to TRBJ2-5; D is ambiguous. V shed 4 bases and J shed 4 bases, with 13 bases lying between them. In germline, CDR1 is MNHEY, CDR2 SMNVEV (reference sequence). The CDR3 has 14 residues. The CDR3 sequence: CASSSGHLAETQYF. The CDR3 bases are TGTGCCAGCAGTTCCGGGCACCTGGCAGAGACCCAGTACTTC.

CDR3 DNA: TGTGCCAGCAGCTTACGGCAGGGTGGCACCGGGGAGCTGTTTTTT. Translating gives CASSLRQGGTGELFF. This chain joins TRBV7-3 and TRBJ2-2; D is perhaps TRBD1 (5 bases). The length of the CDR3 is 15 residues. Germline V lookup: CDR1 SGHTA, CDR2 FQGTGA. Between the trimmed V and J ends, which lost 2 bases and 4 bases, there was a span of 11 bases. The full variable domain, its missing parts supplied by reference TRBV7-3 and TRBJ2-2, is GAGVSQTPSNKVTEKGKYVELRCDPISGHTALYWYRQSLGQGPEFLIYFQGTGAADDSGLPNDRFFAVRPEGSVSTLKIQRTERGDSAVYLCASSLRQGGTGELFFGEGSRLTVL.

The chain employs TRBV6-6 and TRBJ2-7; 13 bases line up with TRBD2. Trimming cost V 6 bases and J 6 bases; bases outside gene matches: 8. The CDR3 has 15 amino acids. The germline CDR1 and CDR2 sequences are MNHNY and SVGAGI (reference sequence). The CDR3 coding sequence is TGTGCCAGCAGCCCTACTGGACTAGCGGGAGTCGAGCAGTACTTC. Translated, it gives CASSPTGLAGVEQYF.

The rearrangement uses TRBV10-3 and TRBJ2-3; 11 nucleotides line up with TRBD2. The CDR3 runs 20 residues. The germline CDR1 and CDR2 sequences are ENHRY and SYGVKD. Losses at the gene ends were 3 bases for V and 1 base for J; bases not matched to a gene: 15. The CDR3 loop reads CAISEYSPGLAVKGTDTQYF. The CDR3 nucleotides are TGTGCCATCAGTGAATACTCCCCGGGACTAGCGGTTAAGGGCACAGATACGCAGTATTTT.

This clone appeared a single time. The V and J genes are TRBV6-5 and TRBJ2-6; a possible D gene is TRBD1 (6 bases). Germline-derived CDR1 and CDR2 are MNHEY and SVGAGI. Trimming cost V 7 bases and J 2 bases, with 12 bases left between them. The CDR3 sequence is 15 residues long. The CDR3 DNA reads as TGTGCCAGCAACCGCGAGGGGGCTGGGGCCAACGTCCTGACTTTC. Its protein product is CASNREGAGANVLTF.

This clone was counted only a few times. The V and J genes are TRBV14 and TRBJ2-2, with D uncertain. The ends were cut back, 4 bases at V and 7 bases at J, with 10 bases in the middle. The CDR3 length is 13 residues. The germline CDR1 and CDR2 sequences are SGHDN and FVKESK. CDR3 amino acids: CASSLTLGGELFF. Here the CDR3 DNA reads TGTGCCAGCAGCCTTACCCTGGGCGGGGAGCTGTTTTTT. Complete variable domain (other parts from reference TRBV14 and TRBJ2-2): EAGVTQFPSHSVIEKGQTVTLRCDPISGHDNLYWYRRVMGKEIKFLLHFVKESKQDESGMPNNRFLAERTGGTYSTLKVQPAELEDSGVYFCASSLTLGGELFFGEGSRLTVL.

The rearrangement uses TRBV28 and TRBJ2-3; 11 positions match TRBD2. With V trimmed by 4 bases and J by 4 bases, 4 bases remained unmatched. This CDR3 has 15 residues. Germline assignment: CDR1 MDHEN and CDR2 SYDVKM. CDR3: CASSSLAGAADTQYF. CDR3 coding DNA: TGTGCCAGCAGTTCACTAGCGGGAGCTGCAGATACGCAGTATTTT.

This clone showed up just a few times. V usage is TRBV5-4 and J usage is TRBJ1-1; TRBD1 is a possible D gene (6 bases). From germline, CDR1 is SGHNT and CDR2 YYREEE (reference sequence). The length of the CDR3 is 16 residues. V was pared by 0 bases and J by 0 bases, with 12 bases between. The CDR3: CASSLVGARLNTEAFF. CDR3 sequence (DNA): TGTGCCAGCAGCTTGGTGGGGGCACGGCTGAACACTGAAGCTTTCTTT.

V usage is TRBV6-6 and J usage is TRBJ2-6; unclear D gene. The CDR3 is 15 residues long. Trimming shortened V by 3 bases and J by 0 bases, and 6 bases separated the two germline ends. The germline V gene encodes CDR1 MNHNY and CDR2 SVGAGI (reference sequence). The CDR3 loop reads CASSYMRSGANVLTF. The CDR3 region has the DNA TGTGCCAGCAGTTATATGCGCTCTGGGGCCAACGTCCTGACTTTC.

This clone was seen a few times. The CDR3 DNA follows: TGTGCCAGCAGGAGGGGGGTCACTGAAGCTTTCTTT. It is translated as CASRRGVTEAFF. The chain has TRBV27 and TRBJ1-1; TRBD1 might be the D (6 bases). The CDR3 loop spans 12 amino acids. V gave up 6 bases and J gave up 4 bases, with 9 bases separating them. In germline, CDR1 is MNHEY, CDR2 SMNVEV (reference sequence).

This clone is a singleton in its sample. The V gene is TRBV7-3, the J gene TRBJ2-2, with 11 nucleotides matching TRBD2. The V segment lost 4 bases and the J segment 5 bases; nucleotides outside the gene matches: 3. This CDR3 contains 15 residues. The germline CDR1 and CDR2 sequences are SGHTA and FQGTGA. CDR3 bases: TGTGCCAGCAGCTCTAGCGGGAGGAGGACCGGGGAGCTGTTTTTT. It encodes CASSSSGRRTGELFF.

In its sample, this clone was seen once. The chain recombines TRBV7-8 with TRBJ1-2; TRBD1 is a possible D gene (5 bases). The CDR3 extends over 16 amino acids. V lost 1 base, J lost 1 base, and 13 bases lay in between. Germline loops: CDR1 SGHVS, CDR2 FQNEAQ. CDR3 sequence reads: CASSLVGAGGNYGYTF. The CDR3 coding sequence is TGTGCCAGCAGCTTAGTAGGGGCCGGGGGTAACTATGGCTACACCTTC.

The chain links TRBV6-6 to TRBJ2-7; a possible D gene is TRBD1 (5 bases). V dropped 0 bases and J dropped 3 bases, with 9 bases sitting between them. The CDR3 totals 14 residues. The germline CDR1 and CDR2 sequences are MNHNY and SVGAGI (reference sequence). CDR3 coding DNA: TGTGCCAGCAGTTACTCAGGGGCCCTCTACGAGCAGTACTTC. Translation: CASSYSGALYEQYF.

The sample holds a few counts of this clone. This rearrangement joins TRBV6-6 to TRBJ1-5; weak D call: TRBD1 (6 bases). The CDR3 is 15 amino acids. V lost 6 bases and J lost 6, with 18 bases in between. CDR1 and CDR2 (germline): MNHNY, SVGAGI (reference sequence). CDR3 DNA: TGTGCCAGCAGCTATATAGGGGGGATGGGTCAGCCCCAGCATTTT. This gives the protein CASSYIGGMGQPQHF.

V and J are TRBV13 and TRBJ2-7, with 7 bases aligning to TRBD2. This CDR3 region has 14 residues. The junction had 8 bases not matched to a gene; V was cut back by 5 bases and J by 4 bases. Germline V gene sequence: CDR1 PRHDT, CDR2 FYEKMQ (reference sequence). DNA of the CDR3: TGTGCCAGCAGCCCCATGGGGGGGGAGTACGAGCAGTACTTC. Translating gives CASSPMGGEYEQYF.

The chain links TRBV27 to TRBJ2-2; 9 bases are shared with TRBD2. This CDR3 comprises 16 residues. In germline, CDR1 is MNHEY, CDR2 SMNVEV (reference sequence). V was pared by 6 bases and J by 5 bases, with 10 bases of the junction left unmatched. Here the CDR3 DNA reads TGTGCCAGCAGGGTAGCGGGAGTTGTTAGGACCGGGGAGCTGTTTTTT. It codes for CASRVAGVVRTGELFF.